Presented here are 23 T cell receptor beta chains from one specimen sequenced in a study of Ad26.COV2.S vaccination and SARS-CoV-2 variants. Treatment defined: some 19 received Ad26.COV2.S at low or high dose, single or two shots; about 5 received placebo; per-sample allocation not given. Vaccine and placebo recipients were sampled on day 63 after the first injection. Measured with immunoSEQ multiplex PCR; TCRdb has only the in-frame clones, and not every one. The sample shows 300,000 to 400,000 clones, around 88% of them seen only once. This sample comprised peripheral blood, obtained in a trial of Ad26.COV2.S vaccine versus placebo. These receptors were taken from a person between 18 and 65 years old who received the Ad26.COV2.S COVID-19 vaccine or a placebo.

The gene calls are TRBV13 and TRBJ2-1, with 10 nucleotides matching TRBD1. The CDR3 has 14 amino acids. Germline V gives CDR1 PRHDT, CDR2 FYEKMQ (reference sequence). With 5 bases clipped from V and 7 bases from J, the junction kept 5 bases outside the gene matches. The CDR3 loop is CASSPWDRGNEQFF. CDR3 nucleotides: TGTGCCAGCAGCCCCTGGGACAGGGGTAATGAGCAGTTCTTC.

The genes are TRBV5-4 and TRBJ1-2; a weak D match, TRBD1 (5 bases). CDR1 and CDR2 from the germline V gene are SGHNT and YYREEE (reference sequence). The CDR3 covers 15 residues. V lost 5 bases and J 0 bases, leaving 14 bases between the germline ends. CDR3 coding DNA: TGTGCCAGCAGGGTGGGGGGTGGCGCTAACTATGGCTACACCTTC. Protein sequence: CASRVGGGANYGYTF.

The chain is built from TRBV7-2 and TRBJ1-2; 9 bases are a match to TRBD1. V shed 1 base and J 3 bases; nucleotides not matched to a gene: 12. The CDR3 runs to 18 residues. Per germline, CDR1 SGHTA and CDR2 FQGNSA. CDR3 in amino acids: CASSLGRSGQGFDYGYTF. CDR3 in DNA: TGTGCCAGCAGCTTAGGGCGCTCGGGACAGGGCTTCGACTATGGCTACACCTTC.

CDR3 in amino acids: CASSIAPDRPWGQPQHF. The CDR3 DNA reads as TGTGCCAGTAGTATAGCCCCTGATCGGCCGTGGGGTCAGCCCCAGCATTTT. The J gene is TRBJ1-5, the V gene TRBV19; D gene uncertain. The germline CDR1 and CDR2 sequences are LNHDA and SQIVND (reference sequence). Trimming pared 1 base from V and 6 bases from J, leaving 19 bases between. This CDR3 is built from 17 residues.

The chain has TRBV4-3 and TRBJ2-3, with 7 bases aligning to TRBD2. The germline CDR1 and CDR2 sequences are LGHNA and YSLEER. The V segment lost 6 bases and the J segment 3 bases; nucleotides outside the gene matches: 6. The CDR3 length is 14 residues. The CDR3 nucleotides read TGCGCCAGCAGTCTTAGACTAGCAACAGATACGCAGTATTTT. Its translation is CASSLRLATDTQYF.

This clone was counted once. This rearrangement joins TRBV19 to TRBJ2-1, with 10 bases that match TRBD2. The CDR3 runs 12 residues. Trimming at V came to 8 bases and at J to 9 bases, leaving 4 bases not matched to a gene. Germline CDR1 LNHDA, CDR2 SQIVND (reference sequence). The CDR3 sequence: CASQREGREQFF. The CDR3 coding sequence is TGTGCCAGTCAGCGGGAGGGCCGTGAGCAGTTCTTC.

The sample holds one count of this clone. The V and J genes are TRBV24-1 and TRBJ2-1; D could derive from TRBD1 or TRBD2 (5 bases each). CDR1 and CDR2 (germline): KGHDR, SFDVKD. This CDR3 is 14 amino acids long. V lost 7 bases to trimming and J lost 5 bases, with 14 bases between them. The CDR3 here is CATRSGTANNEQFF. In DNA, the CDR3 is TGTGCCACCAGGTCCGGGACCGCGAACAATGAGCAGTTCTTC.

The rearrangement links TRBV30 to TRBJ2-1; D unclear. CDR1 is GTSNPN and CDR2 is SVGIG in the germline V gene (reference sequence). The length of the CDR3 is 14 residues. V dropped 7 bases and J dropped 5 bases, with 18 bases sitting between them. Here the CDR3 reads CAFEKNREDNEQFF. The CDR3 nucleotides read TGTGCCTTCGAAAAAAACCGAGAGGACAATGAGCAGTTCTTC.

J is TRBJ2-2 and V is TRBV9; 7 bases line up with TRBD1. V lost 3 bases, J lost 3 bases, and 5 bases stayed unmatched. Germline V gives CDR1 SGDLS, CDR2 YYNGEE. The CDR3 spans 15 residues. CDR3 sequence: CASSGGGVDTGELFF. The CDR3 region has the DNA TGTGCCAGCAGCGGAGGGGGCGTGGACACCGGGGAGCTGTTTTTT.

The chain uses TRBV12-3 or TRBV12-4 and TRBJ2-7; the match to TRBD2 covers 8 bases. The CDR3 is made up of 12 amino acids. V trimming: 6 bases; J trimming: 4 bases; junction bases outside the gene matches: 2. CDR3 bases: TGTGCCAGCAGCCGGGGGGGTTACGAGCAGTACTTC. It is translated as CASSRGGYEQYF.

The chain uses TRBV5-4 and TRBJ2-6; D is ambiguous. The CDR3 is 15 amino acids. CDR1 is SGHNT, CDR2 YYREEE, per germline (reference sequence). V was pared by 2 bases and J by 0 bases, with 6 bases between. The CDR3 sequence: CASSLQSSGANVLTF. DNA for the CDR3: TGTGCCAGCAGCTTACAGAGCTCTGGGGCCAACGTCCTGACTTTC. Drawing the rest from reference TRBV5-4 and TRBJ2-6, the complete variable domain is ETGVTQSPTHLIKTRGQQVTLRCSSQSGHNTVSWYQQALGQGPQFIFQYYREEENGRGNFPPRFSGLQFPNYSSELNVNALELDDSALYLCASSLQSSGANVLTFGAGSRLTVL.

This clone was seen a few times. The V gene is TRBV15, the J gene TRBJ1-2, with unresolved D. The germline V gene encodes CDR1 LNHNV and CDR2 YYDKDF (reference sequence). CDR3 length: 16 amino acids. The germline V and J ends were trimmed by 3 bases and 6 bases, with 20 bases remaining between them. The CDR3 protein is CATSRGGQATIDGYTF. The CDR3 region has the DNA TGTGCCACCAGCAGGGGAGGGCAGGCTACAATTGATGGCTACACCTTC.

The chain has TRBV18 and TRBJ2-3, with TRBD1 identical over 8 bases. This CDR3 comprises 15 residues. Losses at the gene ends were 2 bases for V and 2 bases for J; bases not matched to a gene: 3. CDR1 KGHSH and CDR2 LQKENI come from the germline V gene. The CDR3 DNA follows: TGTGCCAGCTCACCAACAGGGGGTAACACAGATACGCAGTATTTT. Encoded protein: CASSPTGGNTDTQYF. The variable domain in full, with the rest retrieved from reference TRBV18 and TRBJ2-3, is NAGVMQNPRHLVRRRGQEARLRCSPMKGHSHVYWYRQLPEEGLKFMVYLQKENIIDESGMPKERFSAEFPKEGPSILRIQQVVRGDSAAYFCASSPTGGNTDTQYFGPGTRLTVL.

The V call is TRBV5-1, the J call TRBJ1-1, with 9 bases matching TRBD1. V was clipped by 3 bases and J by 1 base; unmatched bases: 7. The CDR3 runs to 16 residues. The germline CDR1 and CDR2 sequences are SGHRS and YFSETQ. The CDR3 loop is CASSYRGRVKNTEAFF. The DNA for the CDR3 is TGCGCCAGCAGCTACAGGGGGCGGGTAAAGAACACTGAAGCTTTCTTT.

The chain joins TRBV28 to TRBJ2-7; D gene ambiguous. This CDR3 spans 15 amino acids. Germline lookup yields CDR1 MDHEN and CDR2 SYDVKM. V lost 2 bases to trimming and J lost 0 bases, with 11 bases between them. CDR3 sequence (DNA): TGTGCCAGCAGTTTAGGGTACCCCCTCTCCTACGAGCAGTACTTC. This codes for CASSLGYPLSYEQYF.

The chain is built from TRBV28 and TRBJ2-7; no clear D gene. Trimming removed 3 bases at V and 0 bases at J, with 12 bases between. Germline values: CDR1 MDHEN, CDR2 SYDVKM. The CDR3 loop spans 15 amino acids. In DNA, the CDR3 is TGTGCCAGCAGTTTTCCCGCAGGATCCTCCTACGAGCAGTACTTC. Translating gives CASSFPAGSSYEQYF.

This rearrangement joins TRBV24-1 to TRBJ2-7; D tentatively reads TRBD1 or TRBD2 (5 bases each). Deletions cut 3 bases from V and 2 bases from J, with 25 bases between. In germline, CDR1 is KGHDR, CDR2 SFDVKD. This CDR3 spans 19 amino acids. In DNA form, the CDR3 reads TGTGCCACCAGTGATCCCTCTGTTTCTGGCAGGGAGAATACCTACGAGCAGTACTTC. The encoded protein is CATSDPSVSGRENTYEQYF.

In this sample, this clone turned up a few times. Other DNA sequences within the sample encode an identical CDR3. The chain couples TRBV3-1 (or the pseudogene TRBV3-2) to TRBJ2-3; D is unresolved. V lost 0 bases and J lost 3, with 4 bases in between. The germline V gene has CDR1 LGHDT and CDR2 YNNKEL (reference sequence). The CDR3 covers 13 residues. The CDR3 is CASSQERTDTQYF. DNA for the CDR3: TGTGCCAGCAGCCAAGAGAGGACAGATACGCAGTATTTT.

The chain links TRBV9 to TRBJ2-3; 15 bases align to TRBD2. CDR1 is SGDLS and CDR2 is YYNGEE in the germline V gene. Trimming cost V 3 bases and J 5 bases; bases outside gene matches: 7. The CDR3 is 17 amino acids. The CDR3 is CASSEGLAGGWRDTQYF. CDR3 sequence (DNA): TGTGCCAGCAGCGAGGGACTAGCGGGGGGTTGGAGAGATACGCAGTATTTT.

The V call is TRBV12-3 or TRBV12-4, the J call TRBJ2-7; no clear D gene. The CDR3 totals 12 residues. V was trimmed by 5 bases and J by 4 bases, leaving 9 bases between them. CDR3 loop: CASSRWGYEQYF. The CDR3 DNA reads TGTGCCAGCAGTCGGTGGGGTTACGAGCAGTACTTC.

The chain joins TRBV27 to TRBJ2-1; TRBD1 or TRBD2 may be the D gene (5 bases each). The CDR3 has 14 residues. V was trimmed by 5 bases and J by 4 bases, leaving 12 bases between them. Germline V gene data show CDR1 as MNHEY and CDR2 as SMNVEV (reference sequence). The CDR3 region has the DNA TGTGCCAGCAGTCCACTGTGGGGGTACAATGAGCAGTTCTTC. Translation gives CASSPLWGYNEQFF.

The chain has TRBV6-6 and TRBJ1-1, with no clear D. The CDR3 is 14 residues long. V lost 6 bases and J 1 base, leaving 12 bases between the germline ends. Germline CDR1 MNHNY, CDR2 SVGAGI (reference sequence). The CDR3 reads CASRGRAGNTEAFF. The DNA of the CDR3 is TGTGCCAGCAGGGGGAGGGCGGGGAACACTGAAGCTTTCTTT.

The V gene is TRBV5-6, the J gene TRBJ1-3; D is undetermined. V lost 3 bases, J lost 4 bases, and 5 bases lay in between. Germline CDR1 is SGHDT and CDR2 is YYEEEE. The CDR3 spans 12 residues. The CDR3 reads CASSYRGNTIYF. CDR3 coding DNA: TGTGCCAGCAGCTATAGGGGAAACACCATATATTTT.